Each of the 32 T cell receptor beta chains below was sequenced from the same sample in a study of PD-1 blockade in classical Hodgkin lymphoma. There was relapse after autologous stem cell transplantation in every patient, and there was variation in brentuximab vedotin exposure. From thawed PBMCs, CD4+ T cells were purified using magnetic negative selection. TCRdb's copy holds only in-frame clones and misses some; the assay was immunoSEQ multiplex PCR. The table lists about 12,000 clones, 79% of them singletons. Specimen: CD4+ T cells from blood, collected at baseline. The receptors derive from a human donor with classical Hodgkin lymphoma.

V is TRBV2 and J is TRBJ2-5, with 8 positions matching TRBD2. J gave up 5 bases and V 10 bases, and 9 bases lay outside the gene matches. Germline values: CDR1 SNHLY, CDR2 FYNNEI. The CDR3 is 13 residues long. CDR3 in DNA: TGTGCCACCAAGTCGGGGGGGCTGGAGACCCAGTACTTC. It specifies CATKSGGLETQYF. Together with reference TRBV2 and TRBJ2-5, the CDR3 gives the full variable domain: EPEVTQTPSHQVTQMGQEVILRCVPISNHLYFYWYRQILGQKVEFLVSFYNNEISEKSEIFDDQFSVERPDGSNFTLKIRSTKLEDSAMYFCATKSGGLETQYFGPGTRLLVL.

DNA of the CDR3: TGTGCCAGCAGTCGCTCCAGGGTGGGGTCCTACGAGCAGTACTTC. Its translation: CASSRSRVGSYEQYF. This rearrangement joins TRBV6-1 to TRBJ2-7, with D tentatively TRBD1 (5 bases). Trimming cost V 5 bases and J 1 base, with 15 bases left between them. The CDR3 spans 15 residues. Germline-derived CDR1 and CDR2 are MNHNS and SASEGT.

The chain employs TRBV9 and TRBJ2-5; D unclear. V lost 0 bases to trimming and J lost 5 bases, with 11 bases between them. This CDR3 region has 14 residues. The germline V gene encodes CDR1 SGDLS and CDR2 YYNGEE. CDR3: CASSVGWVGETQYF. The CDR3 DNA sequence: TGTGCCAGCAGCGTAGGGTGGGTAGGGGAGACCCAGTACTTC.

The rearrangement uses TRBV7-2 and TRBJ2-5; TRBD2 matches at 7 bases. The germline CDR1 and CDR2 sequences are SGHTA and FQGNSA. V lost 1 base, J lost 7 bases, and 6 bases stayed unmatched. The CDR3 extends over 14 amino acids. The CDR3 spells CASSLVRTSVTQYF. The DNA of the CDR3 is TGTGCCAGCAGCTTAGTGCGGACTAGTGTGACCCAGTACTTC. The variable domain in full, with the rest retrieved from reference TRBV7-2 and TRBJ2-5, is GAGVSQSPSNKVTEKGKDVELRCDPISGHTALYWYRQSLGQGLEFLIYFQGNSAPDKSGLPSDRFSAERTGGSVSTLTIQRTQQEDSAVYLCASSLVRTSVTQYFGPGTRLLVL.

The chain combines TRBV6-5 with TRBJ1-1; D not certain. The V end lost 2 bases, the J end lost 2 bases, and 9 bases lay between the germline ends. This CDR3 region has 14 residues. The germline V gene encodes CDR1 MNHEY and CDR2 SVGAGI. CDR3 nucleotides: TGTGCCAGCAGTTACCTGGGAGTTAACACTGAAGCTTTCTTT. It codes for CASSYLGVNTEAFF.

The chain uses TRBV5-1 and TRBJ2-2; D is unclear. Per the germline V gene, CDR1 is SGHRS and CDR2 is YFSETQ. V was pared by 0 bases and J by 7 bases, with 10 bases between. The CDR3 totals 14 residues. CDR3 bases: TGCGCCAGCAGCTTGGGTCAGTCGAGCGGGGAGCTGTTTTTT. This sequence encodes CASSLGQSSGELFF.

The CDR3 DNA sequence: TGTGCCAGCAGCGTAGCACCCGACACGGGTCGAACTGAAGCTTTCTTT. Protein product: CASSVAPDTGRTEAFF. This chain links TRBV9 with TRBJ1-1; D gene unclear. The germline V and J ends were trimmed by 0 bases and 5 bases, with 17 bases remaining between them. CDR1 is SGDLS and CDR2 is YYNGEE in the germline V gene. The CDR3 loop spans 16 amino acids.

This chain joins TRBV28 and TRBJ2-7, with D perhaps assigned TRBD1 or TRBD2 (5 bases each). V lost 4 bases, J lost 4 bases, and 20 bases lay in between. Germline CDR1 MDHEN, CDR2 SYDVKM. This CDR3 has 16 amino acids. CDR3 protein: CASSSHPGTVGYEQYF. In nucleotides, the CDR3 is TGTGCCAGCAGTTCACACCCCGGGACGGTGGGATACGAGCAGTACTTC. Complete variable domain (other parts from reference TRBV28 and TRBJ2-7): DVKVTQSSRYLVKRTGEKVFLECVQDMDHENMFWYRQDPGLGLRLIYFSYDVKMKEKGDIPEGYSVSREKKERFSLILESASTNQTSMYLCASSSHPGTVGYEQYFGPGTRLTVT.

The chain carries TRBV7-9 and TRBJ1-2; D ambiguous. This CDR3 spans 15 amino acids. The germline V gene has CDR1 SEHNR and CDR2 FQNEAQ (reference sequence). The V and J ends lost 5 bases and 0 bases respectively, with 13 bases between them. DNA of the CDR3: TGTGCCAGCAGCAGAGACGGGAGCGCTAACTATGGCTACACCTTC. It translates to CASSRDGSANYGYTF.

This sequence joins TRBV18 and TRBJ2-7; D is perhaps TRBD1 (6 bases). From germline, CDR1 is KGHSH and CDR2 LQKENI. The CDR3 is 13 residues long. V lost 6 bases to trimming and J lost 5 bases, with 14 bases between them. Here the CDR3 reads CASSPRQDHEQYF. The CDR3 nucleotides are TGTGCCAGCTCCCCAAGACAGGACCACGAGCAGTACTTC.

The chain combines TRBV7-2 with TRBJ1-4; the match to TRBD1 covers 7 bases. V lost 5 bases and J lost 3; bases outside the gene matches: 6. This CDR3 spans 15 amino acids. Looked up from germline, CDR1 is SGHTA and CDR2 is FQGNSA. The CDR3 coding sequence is TGTGCCAGCAGCCCCCGACAGGGTCCTAATGAAAAACTGTTTTTT. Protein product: CASSPRQGPNEKLFF. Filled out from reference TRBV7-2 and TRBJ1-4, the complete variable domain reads GAGVSQSPSNKVTEKGKDVELRCDPISGHTALYWYRQSLGQGLEFLIYFQGNSAPDKSGLPSDRFSAERTGGSVSTLTIQRTQQEDSAVYLCASSPRQGPNEKLFFGSGTQLSVL.

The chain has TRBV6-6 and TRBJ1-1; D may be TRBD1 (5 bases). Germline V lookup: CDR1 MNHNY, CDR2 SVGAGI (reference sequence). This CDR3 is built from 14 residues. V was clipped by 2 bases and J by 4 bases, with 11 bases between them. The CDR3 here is CASSYRGRVTEAFF. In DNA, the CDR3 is TGTGCCAGCAGTTACAGGGGTAGGGTCACTGAAGCTTTCTTT.

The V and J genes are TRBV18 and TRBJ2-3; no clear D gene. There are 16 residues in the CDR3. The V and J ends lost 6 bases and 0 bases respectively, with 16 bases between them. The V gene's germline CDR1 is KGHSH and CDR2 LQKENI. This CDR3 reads CASSPFVETSTDTQYF. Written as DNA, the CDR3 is TGTGCCAGCTCCCCGTTTGTAGAGACTAGCACAGATACGCAGTATTTT.

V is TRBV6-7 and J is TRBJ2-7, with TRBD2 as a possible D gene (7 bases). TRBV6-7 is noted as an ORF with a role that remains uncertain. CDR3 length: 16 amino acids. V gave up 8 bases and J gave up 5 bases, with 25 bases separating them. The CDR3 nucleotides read TGTGCCAGCTCCACTGGGGAGGGGGTTATGAACGACGAGCAGTACTTC. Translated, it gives CASSTGEGVMNDEQYF.

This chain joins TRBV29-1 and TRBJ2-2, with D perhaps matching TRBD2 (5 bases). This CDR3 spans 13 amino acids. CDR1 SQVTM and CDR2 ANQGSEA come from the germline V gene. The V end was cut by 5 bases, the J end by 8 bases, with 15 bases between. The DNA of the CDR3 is TGCAGCGTTATAGCGACGGGATTGGGGGAGCTGTTTTTT. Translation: CSVIATGLGELFF.

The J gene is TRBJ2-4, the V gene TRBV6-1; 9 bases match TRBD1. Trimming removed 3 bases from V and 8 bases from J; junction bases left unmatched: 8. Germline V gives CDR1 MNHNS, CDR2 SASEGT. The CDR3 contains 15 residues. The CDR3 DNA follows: TGTGCCAGCAGTGAGCGCCGACAGGGGGTGGACATTCAGTACTTC. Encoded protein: CASSERRQGVDIQYF.

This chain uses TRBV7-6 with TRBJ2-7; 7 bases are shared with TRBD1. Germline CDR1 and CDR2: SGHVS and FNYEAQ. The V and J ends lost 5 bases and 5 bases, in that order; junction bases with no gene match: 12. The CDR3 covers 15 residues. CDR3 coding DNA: TGTGCCAGCAGCCTAAACCGGGACAGAGTTAACGAGCAGTACTTC. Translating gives CASSLNRDRVNEQYF.

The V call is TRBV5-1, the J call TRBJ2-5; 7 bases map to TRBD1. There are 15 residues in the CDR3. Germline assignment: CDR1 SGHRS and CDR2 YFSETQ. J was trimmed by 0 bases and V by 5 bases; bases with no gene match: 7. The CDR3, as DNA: TGCGCCAGCAGGGGCAGGGGGTTCCACCAAGAGACCCAGTACTTC. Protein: CASRGRGFHQETQYF.

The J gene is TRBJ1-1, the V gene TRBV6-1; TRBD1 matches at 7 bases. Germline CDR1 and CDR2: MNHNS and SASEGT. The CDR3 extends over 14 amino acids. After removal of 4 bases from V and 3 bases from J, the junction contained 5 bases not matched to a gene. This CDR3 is CASSAQGEDTEAFF. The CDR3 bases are TGTGCCAGCAGTGCGCAGGGGGAGGACACTGAAGCTTTCTTT.

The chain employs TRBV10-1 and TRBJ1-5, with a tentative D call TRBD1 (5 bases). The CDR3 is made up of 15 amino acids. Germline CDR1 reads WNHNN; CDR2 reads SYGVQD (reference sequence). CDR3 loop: CAKIRVTVANQPQHF. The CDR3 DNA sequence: TGCGCTAAGATCAGGGTTACTGTAGCAAATCAGCCCCAGCATTTT.

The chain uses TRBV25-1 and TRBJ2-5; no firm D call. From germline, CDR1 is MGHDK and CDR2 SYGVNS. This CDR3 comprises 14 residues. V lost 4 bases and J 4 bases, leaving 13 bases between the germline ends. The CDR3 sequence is CASSAEQTTETQYF. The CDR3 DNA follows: TGTGCCAGCAGTGCGGAACAGACGACAGAGACCCAGTACTTC.

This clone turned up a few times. CDR3 region: CASSEGAKGNTIYF. As DNA, the CDR3 is TGTGCCAGCAGCGAGGGGGCAAAAGGAAACACCATATATTTT. The chain employs TRBV4-2 and TRBJ1-3; 7 bases agree with TRBD1. V lost 5 bases to trimming and J lost 4 bases; unmatched junction nucleotides: 5. The germline gives CDR1 LGHNA, CDR2 YNFKEQ. The CDR3 contains 14 residues.

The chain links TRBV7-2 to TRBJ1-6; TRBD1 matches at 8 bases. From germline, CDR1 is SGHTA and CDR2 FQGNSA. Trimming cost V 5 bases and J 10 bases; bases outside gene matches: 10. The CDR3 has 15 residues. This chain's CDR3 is CASSPRTGRHSPLHF. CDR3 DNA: TGTGCCAGCAGCCCAAGGACAGGGCGGCACTCACCCCTCCACTTT.

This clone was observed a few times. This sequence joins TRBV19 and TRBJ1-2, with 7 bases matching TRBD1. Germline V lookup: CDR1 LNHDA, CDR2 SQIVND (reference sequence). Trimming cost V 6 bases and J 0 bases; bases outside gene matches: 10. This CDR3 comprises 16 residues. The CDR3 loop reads CASRTGIPSSNYGYTF. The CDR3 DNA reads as TGTGCCAGTAGGACAGGGATCCCCTCGTCTAACTATGGCTACACCTTC.

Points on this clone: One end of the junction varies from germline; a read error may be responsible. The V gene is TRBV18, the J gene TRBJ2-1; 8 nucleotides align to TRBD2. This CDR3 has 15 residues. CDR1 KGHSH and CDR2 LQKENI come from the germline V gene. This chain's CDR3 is CASSGTGGQYNGQFF. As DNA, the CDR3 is TGTGCCAGCTCCGGGACGGGGGGGCAATACAATGGGCAGTTCTTC. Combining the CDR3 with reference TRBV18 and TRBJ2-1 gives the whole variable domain NAGVMQNPRHLVRRRGQEARLRCSPMKGHSHVYWYRQLPEEGLKFMVYLQKENIIDESGMPKERFSAEFPKEGPSILRIQQVVRGDSAAYFCASSGTGGQYNGQFFGPGTRLTVL.

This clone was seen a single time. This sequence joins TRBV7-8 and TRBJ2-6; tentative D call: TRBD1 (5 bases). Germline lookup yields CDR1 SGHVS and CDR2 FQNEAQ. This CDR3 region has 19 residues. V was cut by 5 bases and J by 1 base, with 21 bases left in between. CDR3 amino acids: CASSQGRTQIWSGANVLTF. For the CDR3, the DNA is TGTGCCAGCAGCCAGGGCAGGACCCAGATCTGGTCTGGGGCCAACGTCCTGACTTTC. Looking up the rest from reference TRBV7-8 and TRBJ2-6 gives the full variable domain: GAGVSQSPRYKVAKRGQDVALRCDPISGHVSLFWYQQALGQGPEFLTYFQNEAQLDKSGLPSDRFFAERPEGSVSTLKIQRTQQEDSAVYLCASSQGRTQIWSGANVLTFGAGSRLTVL.

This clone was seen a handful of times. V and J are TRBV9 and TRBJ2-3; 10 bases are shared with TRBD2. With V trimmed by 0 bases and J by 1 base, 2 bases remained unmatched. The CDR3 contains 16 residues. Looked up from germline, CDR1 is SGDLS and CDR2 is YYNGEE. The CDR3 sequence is CASSVGSGGRTDTQYF. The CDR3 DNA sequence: TGTGCCAGCAGCGTAGGTAGCGGGGGGCGCACAGATACGCAGTATTTT. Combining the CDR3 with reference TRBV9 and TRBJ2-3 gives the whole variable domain DSGVTQTPKHLITATGQRVTLRCSPRSGDLSVYWYQQSLDQGLQFLIQYYNGEERAKGNILERFSAQQFPDLHSELNLSSLELGDSALYFCASSVGSGGRTDTQYFGPGTRLTVL.

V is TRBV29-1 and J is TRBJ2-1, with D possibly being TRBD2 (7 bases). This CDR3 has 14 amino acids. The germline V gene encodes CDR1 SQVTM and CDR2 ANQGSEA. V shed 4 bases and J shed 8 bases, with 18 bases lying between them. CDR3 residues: CSVALGGGPYEQFF. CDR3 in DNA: TGCAGCGTTGCCTTGGGGGGGGGCCCCTATGAGCAGTTCTTC.

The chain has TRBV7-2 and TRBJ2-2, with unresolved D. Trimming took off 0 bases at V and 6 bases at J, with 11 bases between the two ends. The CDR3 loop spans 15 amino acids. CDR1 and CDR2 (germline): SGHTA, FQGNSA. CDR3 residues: CASSLATGRAGELFF. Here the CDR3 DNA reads TGTGCCAGCAGCTTAGCGACCGGCCGGGCCGGGGAGCTGTTTTTT. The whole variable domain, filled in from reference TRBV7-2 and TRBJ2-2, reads GAGVSQSPSNKVTEKGKDVELRCDPISGHTALYWYRQSLGQGLEFLIYFQGNSAPDKSGLPSDRFSAERTGGSVSTLTIQRTQQEDSAVYLCASSLATGRAGELFFGEGSRLTVL.

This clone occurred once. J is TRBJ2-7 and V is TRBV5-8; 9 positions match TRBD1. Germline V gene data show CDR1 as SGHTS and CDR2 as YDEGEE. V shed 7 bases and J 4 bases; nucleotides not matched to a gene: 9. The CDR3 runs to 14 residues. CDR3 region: CASLVDRGTYEQYF. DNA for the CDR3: TGTGCCAGCTTGGTGGACAGGGGCACTTACGAGCAGTACTTC. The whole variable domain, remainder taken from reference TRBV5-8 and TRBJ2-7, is EAGVTQSPTHLIKTRGQQATLRCSPISGHTSVYWYQQALGLGLQFLLWYDEGEERNRGNFPPRFSGRQFPNYSSELNVNALELEDSALYLCASLVDRGTYEQYFGPGTRLTVT.

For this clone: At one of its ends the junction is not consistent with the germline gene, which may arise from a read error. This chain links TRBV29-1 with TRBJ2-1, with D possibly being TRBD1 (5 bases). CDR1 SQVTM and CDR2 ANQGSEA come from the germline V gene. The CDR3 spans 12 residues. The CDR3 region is CSVEVTANEQFF. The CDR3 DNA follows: TGCAGCGTGGAAGTGACAGCTAATGAGCAGTTCTTC.

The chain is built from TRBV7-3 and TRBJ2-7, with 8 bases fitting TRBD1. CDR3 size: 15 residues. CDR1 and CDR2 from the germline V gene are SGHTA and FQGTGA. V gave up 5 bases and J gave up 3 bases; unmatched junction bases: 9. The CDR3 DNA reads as TGTGCCAGCAGCCCGGGGACAGGATTACACTACGAGCAGTACTTC. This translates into CASSPGTGLHYEQYF.